The next 3 T cell receptor beta chains were all read from a single sample in a study of blood T cell repertoires in COVID-19. Generated by immunoSEQ multiplex PCR, the TCRdb table keeps only in-frame clones and is missing some. The table records 84,000 or so clones, roughly 85% of them present only once. Sequenced material: peripheral blood. The origin of the receptors is a man in his sixties with acute or convalescent COVID-19.

The gene calls are TRBV24-1 and TRBJ2-2, with 9 bases fitting TRBD1. The CDR3 is made up of 16 amino acids. Trimming at V came to 5 bases and at J to 4 bases, leaving 7 bases not matched to a gene. Germline V gene data show CDR1 as KGHDR and CDR2 as SFDVKD. The CDR3 DNA follows: TGTGCCACCAGTGGGGGACGGGGACAGGGCACCGGGGAGCTGTTTTTT. Its protein is CATSGGRGQGTGELFF.

The chain has TRBV4-1 and TRBJ2-7; 9 nucleotides line up with TRBD2. Germline CDR1 is MGHRA and CDR2 is YSYEKL. With V trimmed by 4 bases and J by 4 bases, 17 bases remained unmatched. The length of the CDR3 is 18 residues. CDR3 sequence (DNA): TGCGCCAGCAGCCCCGGGGTGCTAGCGGGGCTCCAAGGATACGAGCAGTACTTC. It is translated as CASSPGVLAGLQGYEQYF.

The chain couples TRBV7-9 to TRBJ1-1; D remains ambiguous. Germline CDR1 and CDR2: SEHNR and FQNEAQ (reference sequence). CDR3 length equals 11 residues. With 5 bases removed from V and 8 bases from J, the gap between germline ends came to 9 bases. The CDR3 loop is CASSLMREAFF. CDR3 bases: TGTGCCAGCAGCCTGATGAGGGAAGCTTTCTTT.